A selection of T cell receptor beta chains follows, all from one sample in a study of T cells in Graves' hyperthyroidism and ophthalmopathy. TCRdb redid the calling of the multiplex PCR reads with MiXCR, one entry per CDR3 protein. The sample has about 380,000 distinct CDR3 sequences, about 14% seen once. The sequenced sample was blood. Receptors were obtained from a man aged 25 to 40 with Graves' hyperthyroidism that later progressed to Graves' ophthalmopathy. Both conserved end residues are part of each CDR3. The D gene is left open where the match is weak. The size field is filled for only some rows; it gives once, few, many or a size class.

v_gene	j_gene	d_gene	abundance	CDR3aa	CDR3nt
TRBV20-1	TRBJ2-1	-	few	CSAKAGTSREQFF	TGCAGTGCTAAGGCCGGGACTTCCCGTGAGCAGTTCTTC
TRBV10-3	TRBJ2-2	TRBD1	many	CATGTGDSTGELFF	TGTGCCACCGGGACAGGGGACTCCACCGGGGAGCTGTTTTTT
TRBV11-2	TRBJ1-5	TRBD1	many	CASSPRTGSDQPQHF	TGTGCCAGCAGCCCCCGGACAGGGTCGGATCAGCCCCAGCATTTT
TRBV12-3/TRBV12-4	TRBJ1-5	-	many	CASSQGFQPQHF	TGTGCCAGCAGTCAGGGGTTCCAGCCCCAGCATTTT
TRBV6-1	TRBJ2-5	TRBD2	many	CASDRRGGLETQYF	TGTGCCAGCGATAGACGGGGGGGCCTCGAGACCCAGTACTTC
TRBV5-8	TRBJ1-3	TRBD1	-	CASSFDRAPGNTIYF	TGTGCCAGCAGCTTCGACAGGGCGCCTGGAAACACCATATATTTT
TRBV20-1	TRBJ2-3	TRBD2	many	CSAERGVNTQYF	TGCAGTGCGGAGCGGGGGGTTAATACGCAGTATTTT
TRBV12-3/TRBV12-4	TRBJ1-6	-	many	CASRSVGSYNSPLHF	TGTGCCAGCCGGTCGGTGGGCAGTTATAATTCACCCCTCCACTTT
TRBV5-1	TRBJ2-7	TRBD1	many	CASSPWDRSYEQYF	TGCGCCAGCAGCCCCTGGGACAGGTCCTACGAGCAGTACTTC
TRBV30	TRBJ1-1	TRBD1	many	CAWRRQGARTEAFF	TGTGCCTGGAGAAGACAGGGGGCGCGAACTGAAGCTTTCTTT
TRBV4-1	TRBJ2-7	-	few	CASSQGWGEQYF	TGCGCCAGCAGCCAAGGTTGGGGGGAGCAGTACTTC
TRBV18	TRBJ1-4	TRBD1	-	CASSPRPGGGEKLFF	TGTGCCAGCTCACCACGCCCAGGGGGCGGTGAAAAACTGTTTTTT
TRBV7-6	TRBJ2-1	TRBD2	few	CAIEGTSGGRYNEQFF	TGTGCCATCGAGGGGACTAGCGGGGGGCGGTACAATGAGCAGTTCTTC
TRBV25-1	TRBJ2-7	TRBD1	-	CASSGQGARNEQYF	TGTGCCAGCAGTGGGCAGGGGGCGCGAAACGAGCAGTACTTC
TRBV6-1	TRBJ1-2	-	few	CARPTPGGYGYTF	TGTGCCAGGCCCACTCCGGGGGGCTATGGCTACACCTTC
TRBV7-8	TRBJ1-1	-	many	CASSPWRGLGTEAFF	TGTGCCAGCAGCCCATGGCGGGGGTTGGGCACTGAAGCTTTCTTT
TRBV20-1	TRBJ2-5	TRBD1	many	CSAARGRGQETQYF	TGCAGTGCCGCCCGGGGCAGGGGGCAAGAGACCCAGTACTTC
TRBV11-1	TRBJ2-2	-	-	CASSRGRDNPTGELFF	TGTGCCAGCAGCAGGGGACGGGACAACCCCACCGGGGAGCTGTTTTTT
TRBV6-1	TRBJ1-1	TRBD1	many	CASADRGSYTEAFF	TGTGCCAGCGCCGACAGGGGATCGTACACTGAAGCTTTCTTT
TRBV11-2	TRBJ2-7	TRBD2	-	CAGSLGTSAGEQYF	TGTGCCGGCAGCCTCGGGACTAGCGCGGGTGAGCAGTACTTC
TRBV28	TRBJ2-2	-	many	CASRRGGQTGELFF	TGTGCCAGCAGGCGTGGGGGCCAGACCGGGGAGCTGTTTTTT
TRBV11-2	TRBJ2-1	-	few	CASSLLSIYNEQFF	TGTGCCAGCAGCTTACTTTCCATCTACAATGAGCAGTTCTTC
TRBV20-1	TRBJ2-3	-	many	CSARGLVGTDTQYF	TGCAGTGCTAGAGGGCTAGTCGGCACAGATACGCAGTATTTT
TRBV5-1	TRBJ2-7	TRBD1	many	CASSRDRPGPYEQYF	TGCGCCAGCAGCCGGGACAGGCCGGGGCCCTACGAGCAGTACTTC
TRBV5-1	TRBJ2-3	TRBD2	many	CASSSGLVVDTQYF	TGCGCCAGCAGCTCGGGACTAGTGGTAGATACGCAGTATTTT
TRBV18	TRBJ1-1	-	many	CASSPSGMNTEAFF	TGTGCCAGCTCACCCTCAGGGATGAACACTGAAGCTTTCTTT
TRBV6-1	TRBJ1-6	-	few	CASSPQVFNSPLHF	TGTGCCAGCAGCCCCCAGGTGTTCAATTCACCCCTCCACTTT
TRBV6-1	TRBJ1-2	TRBD1	many	CASWGQNIYGYTF	TGTGCCAGCTGGGGACAGAACATTTATGGCTACACCTTC
TRBV24-1	TRBJ1-5	TRBD1	few	CATSETTGSGQPQHF	TGTGCCACCAGTGAAACGACAGGGAGCGGTCAGCCCCAGCATTTT
TRBV20-1	TRBJ2-5	TRBD2	-	CNAGKRGAGETQYF	TGCAATGCCGGAAAGCGGGGGGCGGGGGAGACCCAGTACTTC
TRBV7-8	TRBJ2-3	-	many	CASSLDSGYTDTQYF	TGTGCCAGCAGCTTAGATAGCGGATACACAGATACGCAGTATTTT
TRBV20-1	TRBJ1-3	-	many	CSASWGGGGTNSGNTIYF	TGCAGTGCTAGTTGGGGGGGGGGTGGCACTAACTCTGGAAACACCATATATTTT
TRBV15	TRBJ1-2	-	few	CATSRDLDGPRGYTF	TGTGCCACCAGCAGAGATCTTGACGGACCGAGGGGCTACACCTTC
TRBV6-1	TRBJ1-2	-	few	CASSDGQLLHGYTF	TGTGCCAGCAGTGATGGACAGCTGTTACATGGCTACACCTTC
TRBV4-1	TRBJ2-2	TRBD1	-	CASSQGQGRTGELFF	TGCGCCAGCAGCCAGGGACAGGGGAGGACCGGGGAGCTGTTTTTT
TRBV27	TRBJ2-3	-	-	CASSITRPFTDTQYF	TGTGCCAGCAGTATAACCAGACCATTCACAGATACGCAGTATTTT
TRBV5-5	TRBJ2-1	TRBD1	-	CASSFSRGPDNEQFF	TGTGCCAGCAGCTTTTCCAGGGGGCCCGACAATGAGCAGTTCTTC
TRBV6-4	TRBJ1-5	-	-	CASKEDMGWLTYSNQPQHF	TGTGCCAGCAAAGAGGACATGGGTTGGCTAACCTATAGCAATCAGCCCCAGCATTTT
TRBV18	TRBJ2-7	-	many	CASSPDSFTYEQYF	TGTGCCAGCTCACCGGACAGTTTTACCTACGAGCAGTACTTC
TRBV7-9	TRBJ2-7	TRBD1	-	CATSAGTGYEQYF	TGTGCCACCAGCGCTGGGACAGGCTACGAGCAGTACTTC
TRBV11-2	TRBJ2-1	TRBD2	many	CASSLDLSAGGANEQFF	TGTGCCAGCAGCTTAGATCTTTCAGCGGGGGGGGCCAATGAGCAGTTCTTC
TRBV14	TRBJ1-2	-	few	CASSQDVRQPSWGGYTF	TGTGCCAGCAGCCAGGATGTCCGACAGCCATCCTGGGGGGGCTACACCTTC
TRBV28	TRBJ1-6	-	many	CASAGGPGNSPLHF	TGTGCCAGCGCTGGGGGCCCAGGGAATTCACCCCTCCACTTT
TRBV28	TRBJ1-5	-	many	CASSLRVEDQPQHF	TGTGCCAGCAGTTTAAGGGTTGAGGATCAGCCCCAGCATTTT
TRBV5-1	TRBJ1-6	TRBD1	-	CASSLFPTGGLYNSPLHF	TGCGCCAGCAGCTTATTTCCGACAGGGGGGCTGTATAATTCACCCCTCCACTTT
TRBV7-3	TRBJ2-2	TRBD2	-	CASSFGTSGGGYTGELFF	TGTGCCAGCAGCTTTGGGACTAGCGGGGGGGGATACACCGGGGAGCTGTTTTTT
TRBV29-1	TRBJ2-1	TRBD2	-	CSVRRSLAGGPENEQFF	TGCAGCGTCCGCCGAAGTCTAGCGGGGGGGCCTGAGAATGAGCAGTTCTTC
TRBV12-3/TRBV12-4	TRBJ2-2	-	many	CASSFFSGTGELFF	TGTGCCAGCAGTTTTTTCTCTGGCACCGGGGAGCTGTTTTTT